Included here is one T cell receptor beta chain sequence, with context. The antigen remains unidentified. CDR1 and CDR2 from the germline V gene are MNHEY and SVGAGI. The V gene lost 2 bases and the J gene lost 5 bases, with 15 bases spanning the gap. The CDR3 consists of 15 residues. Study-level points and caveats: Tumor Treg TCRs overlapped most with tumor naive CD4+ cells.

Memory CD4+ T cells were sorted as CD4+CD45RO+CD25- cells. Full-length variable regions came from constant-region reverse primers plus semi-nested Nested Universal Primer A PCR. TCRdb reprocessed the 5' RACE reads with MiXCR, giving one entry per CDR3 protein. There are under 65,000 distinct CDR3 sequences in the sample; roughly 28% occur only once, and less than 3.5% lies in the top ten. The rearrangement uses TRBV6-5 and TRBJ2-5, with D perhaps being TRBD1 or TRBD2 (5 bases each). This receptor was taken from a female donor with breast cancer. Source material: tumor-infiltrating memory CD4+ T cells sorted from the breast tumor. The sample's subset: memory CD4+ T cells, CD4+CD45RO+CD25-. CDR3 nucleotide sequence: TGTGCCAGCAGTTACGGAGGCCAGGGTTTCGAGACCCAGTACTTC. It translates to CASSYGGQGFETQYF.